This T cell receptor (beta chain) was sequenced during a study of human T cells and chemical hapten exposure (dated by TCRdb to about 2021). Study-level background: For sensitization, 2% DPC in acetone was applied to a 2 cm by 2 cm area of upper inner arm skin. Libraries were combined into a pool for sequencing, and differences in TCR yield between samples came mainly from small differences in library volumes within the pool. Patch testing was performed on the upper back with Finn chambers containing 0.01% DPC, and the patch tests were scored after 6 days according to International Contact Dermatitis Research Group standards. Patients additionally received weekly therapeutic DPC doses to the scalp throughout the roughly 25-week study period. For TCR sequencing, blood came from 25 to 35 alopecia patients at anywhere from one to four time points (pre-sensitization, 2, 6 and 24 weeks). This study followed changes in the peripheral blood TCR repertoire in vivo during primary and secondary sensitization of alopecia patients to the hapten diphenylcyclopropenone (DPC). The patient cohort, mostly female, included alopecia areata with under or over 50% scalp involvement, alopecia totalis and alopecia universalis. Patient blood was sampled pre-sensitization (week 0) and at 2, 6 and about 24 weeks after DPC sensitization. Study-level results and caveats: Compared with pre-sensitization or healthy control sets, expanded TCRs formed significantly more large CDR3 similarity clusters, which is consistent with antigen-driven responses. After repeated subsampling, changes were observed in the strength of the expansion versus patch-test correlation and in the threshold at which the correlation became significant. The number of TCRs above 1 in 1000 frequency did not change with DPC sensitization; there was no evidence of global repertoire structure alterations. The number of PT1 expanded TCRs positively correlated with patch test score, significant at thresholds 8, 16 and 32 but not 4. All patients had alopecia, a presumed autoimmune disease, so their immune response might differ from that of healthy individuals.

Libraries were prepared through RACE. This sample was sequenced with a NextSeq 500. During library preparation, unique molecular identifiers were attached to individual cDNA molecules so that TCRs could be counted in a quantitative, reproducible way. For every blood RNA sample, sequencing covered both the TCR alpha and TCR beta chains. In the paper's pipeline: The median number of TCRs per sample was some 100,000, ranging from about 20,000 to 700,000. The Decombinator software suite was used to annotate the V, J and CDR3 of the TCR reads. To make PS versus PT1 abundance plots, every sample was subsampled to the same number of TCRs (28,000). Expanded TCRs were defined as absent before sensitization and observed at least eight times at the 2-week time point. The public reads were quality trimmed at Q25 with fastp and then assembled into clones with MiXCR by TCRdb, keeping productive beta chains. Rows are combined by CDR3 protein, so each entry shows the most common genes and DNA. For this entry, the V and J calls and clone size follow TCRdb and not the study's own pipeline. The sample table records some 200,000 distinct CDR3 sequences; under 25% of these occur just once. The ten largest make up less than 7% of the sample.

With regard to this clonotype: It lacks a known antigen. There are no base qualities to consult, and no much larger clone falls within one base.

The CDR3 runs 13 residues from the cysteine to the phenylalanine. Of all the DNA, just the CDR3 is kept, 39 bases in frame from base 1. The V end gives up 5 bases and the J end 9 bases, leaving 7 bases in the junction not matched to a gene. The CDR1 and CDR2 encoded by the germline V gene (reference sequence) are SEHNR and FQNEAQ. Read against the paper, the sample's time point label means: patch test 1, 2 weeks after DPC sensitization. The meaning of the sample's treatment or condition label: therapeutic diphenylcyclopropenone sensitization with weekly scalp DPC. At each patch-test visit, blood was drawn before the patch test was applied. To be eligible, patients had to be aged 18 to 70, diagnosed with alopecia and judged suitable for DPC therapy, while pregnant patients were excluded. Total RNA was extracted from unfractionated whole blood that had been collected in Tempus Blood RNA tubes.

The input for sequencing was whole blood, taken in connection with sensitization to the hapten diphenylcyclopropenone (DPC). The receptor was derived from a woman in her forties or fifties with alopecia areata. Some clones in this sample may be carry-over from other donors' samples. In this chain, TRBV7-9 is recombined with TRBJ2-1; TRBD1 fits 7 bases in the junction. The CDR3 here reads CASSLPDRSEQFF. The base sequence is TGTGCCAGCAGCCTCCCGGACAGGTCTGAGCAGTTCTTC.